The 12 T cell receptor beta chains presented below share a single source sample, sequenced in a study of blood T cell repertoires in COVID-19. Assay used: immunoSEQ multiplex PCR; TCRdb lists only in-frame clones, some missing. The sample records roughly 250,000 clones, approximately 83% being singletons. The sample consisted of peripheral blood. Receptor source: a man aged 45-65 years with active or convalescent COVID-19.

The chain links TRBV30 to TRBJ2-7, with 7 bases lining up with TRBD1. The CDR3 loop spans 14 amino acids. Germline V lookup: CDR1 GTSNPN, CDR2 SVGIG (reference sequence). The ends lost 0 bases at V and 1 base at J; junction bases unmatched: 3. The CDR3 region has the DNA TGTGCCTGGAGTGTCAAGGGGGCGTCCTACGAGCAGTACTTC. It translates to CAWSVKGASYEQYF.

The rearrangement uses TRBV4-2 and TRBJ2-1, with 8 bases identical to TRBD2. The CDR3 loop spans 17 amino acids. V shed 0 bases and J 4 bases; nucleotides not matched to a gene: 8. Per germline, CDR1 LGHNA and CDR2 YNFKEQ. CDR3 in DNA: TGTGCCAGCAGCCAAGATCGTCCAGCGGGGGTGTACAATGAGCAGTTCTTC. Amino acid sequence: CASSQDRPAGVYNEQFF.

The chain joins TRBV20-1 to TRBJ2-7; maybe TRBD1 (6 bases). The CDR3 is 11 amino acids. Looked up from germline, CDR1 is DFQATT and CDR2 is SNEGSKA (reference sequence). V was cut by 4 bases and J by 4 bases, with 8 bases left in between. The CDR3 here is CSANRVYEQYF. The CDR3 DNA sequence: TGCAGTGCTAACAGGGTTTACGAGCAGTACTTC.

This clone occurred once. The rearrangement joins TRBV5-1 to TRBJ1-4, with TRBD1 as a possible D gene (5 bases). The CDR3 sequence is 16 residues long. Germline V lookup: CDR1 SGHRS, CDR2 YFSETQ. V lost 4 bases, J lost 7 bases, and 20 bases lay in between. As DNA, the CDR3 is TGCGCCAGCAGCCGGAATTGGGGGAGGGGAGGTGAAAAACTGTTTTTT. Residues: CASSRNWGRGGEKLFF.

This chain links TRBV9 with TRBJ1-2; D may be TRBD1 (6 bases). In germline, CDR1 is SGDLS, CDR2 YYNGEE. The V end lost 0 bases, the J end lost 4 bases, and 16 bases lay between the germline ends. CDR3 length: 16 residues. This chain's CDR3 is CASSVGTGHFIYGYTF. CDR3 nucleotides: TGTGCCAGCAGCGTAGGAACGGGACATTTTATCTATGGCTACACCTTC.

J is TRBJ1-5 and V is TRBV7-9, with D perhaps matching TRBD1 (6 bases). Looked up from germline, CDR1 is SEHNR and CDR2 is FQNEAQ (reference sequence). The CDR3 runs 14 residues. V lost 5 bases to trimming and J lost 3 bases, with 11 bases between them. CDR3 sequence: CASSRGQTNQPQHF. The CDR3 DNA is TGTGCCAGCAGCCGTGGACAGACCAATCAGCCCCAGCATTTT. Full variable domain (remainder filled in from reference TRBV7-9 and TRBJ1-5): DTGVSQNPRHKITKRGQNVTFRCDPISEHNRLYWYRQTLGQGPEFLTYFQNEAQLEKSRLLSDRFSAERPKGSFSTLEIQRTEQGDSAMYLCASSRGQTNQPQHFGDGTRLSIL.

The rearrangement joins TRBV15 to TRBJ2-7; D is perhaps TRBD1 (5 bases). In germline, CDR1 is LNHNV, CDR2 YYDKDF (reference sequence). The CDR3 totals 15 residues. V dropped 0 bases and J dropped 2 bases, with 11 bases sitting between them. CDR3 residues: CATSRDRGFTYEQYF. The DNA for the CDR3 is TGTGCCACCAGCAGAGATAGGGGCTTCACCTACGAGCAGTACTTC.

This chain connects TRBV6-1 to TRBJ2-7; 11 nucleotides agree with TRBD2. This CDR3 contains 15 residues. The J segment lost 3 bases and the V segment lost 2 bases, leaving 3 bases of the junction unmatched. Germline V CDR1 and CDR2: MNHNS, SASEGT. Here the CDR3 reads CASSESSGGNYEQYF. The CDR3 DNA follows: TGTGCCAGCAGTGAATCTAGCGGGGGGAACTACGAGCAGTACTTC.

The genes are TRBV30 and TRBJ1-4; a possible D gene is TRBD1 (5 bases). The ends were cut back, 2 bases at V and 4 bases at J, with 11 bases in the middle. The germline gives CDR1 GTSNPN, CDR2 SVGIG (reference sequence). This CDR3 comprises 14 residues. The CDR3 bases are TGTGCCTGGAGTAAGTCGACAGTTAATGAAAAACTGTTTTTT. This encodes CAWSKSTVNEKLFF.

This rearrangement joins TRBV5-1 to TRBJ2-5; 8 bases are shared with TRBD2. J gave up 4 bases and V 1 base, and 6 bases lay outside the gene matches. Germline assignment: CDR1 SGHRS and CDR2 YFSETQ. There are 15 residues in the CDR3. CDR3 bases: TGCGCCAGCAGCTTGTGGCGGGGGGCCTCAGAGACCCAGTACTTC. This gives the protein CASSLWRGASETQYF.

The chain joins TRBV7-2 to TRBJ2-7, with D maybe TRBD1 (5 bases). CDR3 length: 14 amino acids. Germline V gene sequence: CDR1 SGHTA, CDR2 FQGNSA. Trimming removed 4 bases from V and 2 bases from J, with 12 bases in between. The CDR3 region is CASSSSGRAYEQYF. The CDR3 bases are TGTGCCAGCAGCTCAAGTGGCAGGGCCTACGAGCAGTACTTC.

J is TRBJ1-2 and V is TRBV28, with no clear D. The CDR3 extends over 13 amino acids. Germline V gene lookup returns CDR1 MDHEN and CDR2 SYDVKM. V was cut by 2 bases and J by 6 bases, with 10 bases left in between. DNA for the CDR3: TGTGCCAGCAGTTTAGCAGTATTGAATGGCTACACCTTC. It is translated as CASSLAVLNGYTF.